These 27 T cell receptor beta chains originate from one sample sequenced in a study of blood T cell repertoires in COVID-19. Only in-frame clones appear in the TCRdb table, and some are missing; sequencing was by immunoSEQ multiplex PCR. The sample has some 66,000 clones; 70% to 85% are singletons. The sample taken for sequencing was peripheral blood. Receptors originate from a man in his sixties with acute or convalescent COVID-19.

The rearrangement uses TRBV5-1 and TRBJ1-2, with TRBD1 matching over 9 bases. The trim removed 0 bases at V and 8 bases at J, leaving 2 bases unmatched. The CDR3 contains 13 residues. The germline V gene encodes CDR1 SGHRS and CDR2 YFSETQ. CDR3 residues: CASSLGTGVGYTF. The CDR3 DNA sequence: TGCGCCAGCAGCTTGGGGACAGGGGTAGGCTACACCTTC.

This sequence joins TRBV11-2 and TRBJ2-1; D unresolved. This CDR3 spans 14 amino acids. Trimming left V 0 bases short and J 7 bases short, with 10 bases between. The germline V gene encodes CDR1 SGHAT and CDR2 FQNNGV. CDR3 sequence: CASSLDNTGNEQFF. CDR3 nucleotide sequence: TGTGCCAGCAGCTTAGATAACACCGGGAATGAGCAGTTCTTC.

This clone turned up a few times. This chain uses TRBV3-1 (or the pseudogene TRBV3-2) with TRBJ1-4, with D perhaps TRBD1 (6 bases). The CDR3 loop spans 12 amino acids. V lost 4 bases and J lost 8, with 8 bases in between. The germline V gene encodes CDR1 LGHDT and CDR2 YNNKEL (reference sequence). CDR3 protein: CASSRGHEKLFF. The CDR3 DNA is TGTGCCAGCAGCCGGGGGCACGAAAAACTGTTTTTT.

The CDR3 bases are TGTGCCAGCAGTTTATCGCGACAGGGTTCATCACCCCTCCACTTT. Amino acids: CASSLSRQGSSPLHF. The genes are TRBV27 and TRBJ1-6, with 7 bases that match TRBD1. This CDR3 contains 15 residues. The junction had 6 bases not matched to a gene; V was cut back by 0 bases and J by 10 bases. CDR1 is MNHEY and CDR2 is SMNVEV in the germline V gene (reference sequence).

The genes are TRBV18 and TRBJ1-2; TRBD1 matches at 8 bases. The CDR3 loop spans 15 amino acids. The V gene end was trimmed by 3 bases and the J gene end by 1 base; junction bases not matched to a gene: 4. Germline loops: CDR1 KGHSH, CDR2 LQKENI. Written as DNA, the CDR3 is TGTGCCAGCTCACCCCTGACAGGGGTTAACTATGGCTACACCTTC. Amino acid sequence: CASSPLTGVNYGYTF.

This clone was counted between two and nine times. The chain has TRBV7-2 and TRBJ1-1, with a weak D call TRBD1 (5 bases). V lost 6 bases and J lost 3, with 14 bases in between. The CDR3 consists of 14 residues. Germline-derived CDR1 and CDR2 are SGHTA and FQGNSA. DNA of the CDR3: TGTGCCAGCAGTTTCGACAGCGTTGACACTGAAGCTTTCTTT. Translation: CASSFDSVDTEAFF.

The genes are TRBV6-5 and TRBJ1-2; possible D gene TRBD1, 5 bases. The CDR3 sequence is 14 residues long. Germline V gene sequence: CDR1 MNHEY, CDR2 SVGAGI. The V gene lost 2 bases and the J gene lost 4 bases, with 11 bases spanning the gap. The CDR3 here is CASSYGAGFYGYTF. As DNA, the CDR3 is TGTGCCAGCAGTTACGGGGCAGGGTTCTATGGCTACACCTTC.

The rearrangement uses TRBV6-4 and TRBJ2-5; 9 bases are shared with TRBD2. The germline CDR1 and CDR2 sequences are MRHNA and SNTAGT. Trimming cost V 3 bases and J 7 bases; bases outside gene matches: 3. The CDR3 consists of 13 residues. CDR3 residues: CASSEGSGGTQYF. Written as DNA, the CDR3 is TGTGCCAGCAGTGAGGGTAGCGGGGGGACCCAGTACTTC.

This chain uses TRBV5-5 with TRBJ2-7; weak D call: TRBD1 (7 bases). Looked up from germline, CDR1 is SGHKS and CDR2 is YYEKEE (reference sequence). This CDR3 comprises 16 residues. With 0 bases removed from V and 6 bases from J, the gap between germline ends came to 19 bases. Here the CDR3 DNA reads TGTGCCAGCAGCTTGGTGGCAGGGGGGCCCCTACGCGAGCAGTACTTC. It translates to CASSLVAGGPLREQYF.

The V gene is TRBV19, the J gene TRBJ1-2, with TRBD1 as a possible D gene (5 bases). The CDR3 runs 16 residues. Looked up from germline, CDR1 is LNHDA and CDR2 is SQIVND (reference sequence). V dropped 0 bases and J dropped 8 bases, with 19 bases sitting between them. The CDR3, as DNA: TGTGCCAGTAGTATAGACCTAACCCTGGGGAGGGACGGCTACACCTTC. This codes for CASSIDLTLGRDGYTF.

V is TRBV2 and J is TRBJ1-3; D possibly corresponds to TRBD1 (6 bases). The CDR3 sequence is 15 residues long. The V and J ends lost 7 bases and 0 bases respectively, with 13 bases between them. Per germline, CDR1 SNHLY and CDR2 FYNNEI. CDR3 DNA sequence: TGTGCCAGCACTTGGACAGAAATCTCTGGAAACACCATATATTTT. Protein sequence: CASTWTEISGNTIYF.

The rearrangement links TRBV11-2 to TRBJ2-4; 7 bases agree with TRBD1. The trim removed 2 bases at V and 0 bases at J, leaving 4 bases unmatched. The length of the CDR3 is 16 residues. Germline loops: CDR1 SGHAT, CDR2 FQNNGV. CDR3 sequence (DNA): TGTGCCAGCAGCTTACGACAGGGAGAAGCCAAAAACATTCAGTACTTC. Its translation is CASSLRQGEAKNIQYF.

The V and J genes are TRBV11-3 and TRBJ1-1; D gene uncertain. Germline V CDR1 and CDR2: SGHNT, YENEEA. This CDR3 contains 14 residues. V lost 1 base, J lost 5 bases, and 11 bases lay in between. The CDR3 DNA reads TGTGCCAGCAGCTTAGGGCCCGGGGTGACTGAAGCTTTCTTT. As protein: CASSLGPGVTEAFF.

In its sample, this clone was seen a few times. The chain links TRBV6-2 or TRBV6-3 to TRBJ2-1; D possibly corresponds to TRBD1 (7 bases). Germline V gene data show CDR1 as MNHEY and CDR2 as SVGEGT. The V gene lost 6 bases and the J gene lost 7 bases, with 19 bases spanning the gap. The CDR3 consists of 15 residues. The CDR3 DNA reads TGTGCCAGCAGCTCAGGGGGACTGAAGGTTAATGAGCAGTTCTTC. Translated, it gives CASSSGGLKVNEQFF.

The CDR3 protein is CASSLPGTGQFF. The DNA for the CDR3 is TGCGCCAGCAGCTTACCCGGGACAGGGCAGTTCTTC. The chain uses TRBV5-1 and TRBJ2-1; 8 nucleotides line up with TRBD1. The CDR3 extends over 12 amino acids. V gave up 2 bases and J gave up 12 bases; unmatched junction bases: 4. CDR1 SGHRS and CDR2 YFSETQ come from the germline V gene.

The chain has TRBV6-5 and TRBJ2-3; 8 positions match TRBD1. The V segment lost 6 bases and the J segment 4 bases; nucleotides outside the gene matches: 9. Germline loops: CDR1 MNHEY, CDR2 SVGAGI. The CDR3 is 15 amino acids. CDR3 bases: TGTGCCAGCAGCAGGGGGCGCGTTATACCAGATACGCAGTATTTT. Protein sequence: CASSRGRVIPDTQYF.

The genes are TRBV5-4 and TRBJ2-2; D perhaps matches TRBD2 (6 bases). From germline, CDR1 is SGHNT and CDR2 YYREEE (reference sequence). V lost 2 bases and J lost 3, with 14 bases in between. CDR3 size: 16 residues. CDR3 coding DNA: TGTGCCAGCAGCTTACAACGGGGGTCGGACACCGGGGAGCTGTTTTTT. As protein: CASSLQRGSDTGELFF.

This chain joins TRBV19 and TRBJ2-1; 7 positions agree with TRBD2. Trimming removed 3 bases from V and 1 base from J; junction bases left unmatched: 6. The CDR3 runs 16 residues. The V gene's germline CDR1 is LNHDA and CDR2 SQIVND (reference sequence). CDR3 bases: TGTGCCAGTAGTATTAGTCCGGGGGGATCCTACAATGAGCAGTTCTTC. Translation: CASSISPGGSYNEQFF.

The genes are TRBV9 and TRBJ2-5; 14 bases line up with TRBD2. The germline V gene has CDR1 SGDLS and CDR2 YYNGEE. CDR3 size: 15 residues. The V gene end was trimmed by 3 bases and the J gene end by 4 bases; junction bases not matched to a gene: 2. The CDR3 nucleotides are TGTGCCAGCAGCGAAGGGACTAGCGGGGGAGAGACCCAGTACTTC. This translates into CASSEGTSGGETQYF.

The table lists this clone with a few counts. The chain joins TRBV4-2 to TRBJ2-2; D gene unclear. The CDR3 loop spans 15 amino acids. The germline V gene encodes CDR1 LGHNA and CDR2 YNFKEQ. The V gene lost 2 bases and the J gene lost 4 bases, with 11 bases spanning the gap. The CDR3 DNA is TGTGCCAGCAGCCAAACCCCCTGGAGCACCGGGGAGCTGTTTTTT. Protein sequence: CASSQTPWSTGELFF.

The rearrangement joins TRBV7-9 to TRBJ2-2, with TRBD2 matching over 9 bases. Germline CDR1 reads SEHNR; CDR2 reads FQNEAQ (reference sequence). With V trimmed by 0 bases and J by 5 bases, 4 bases remained unmatched. The CDR3 length is 16 residues. The CDR3 nucleotides read TGTGCCAGCAGCTTAGCGGGGACTAGCCGGACCGGGGAGCTGTTTTTT. Protein product: CASSLAGTSRTGELFF.

This clone was picked up a small number of times. The chain joins TRBV6-5 to TRBJ2-4; D remains ambiguous. From germline, CDR1 is MNHEY and CDR2 SVGAGI. V dropped 4 bases and J dropped 0 bases, with 10 bases sitting between them. The CDR3 length is 15 residues. The CDR3 DNA reads as TGTGCCAGCAGTTCGCCGGTCCTAGCCAAAAACATTCAGTACTTC. It is translated as CASSSPVLAKNIQYF.

This clone turned up a few times. This chain connects TRBV15 to TRBJ1-4; tentatively, D is TRBD1 (5 bases). Deletions cut 5 bases from V and 8 bases from J, with 15 bases between. The CDR3 extends over 14 amino acids. Germline-derived CDR1 and CDR2 are LNHNV and YYDKDF (reference sequence). The CDR3 is CATSAEGTWEKLFF. CDR3 DNA sequence: TGTGCCACCAGCGCAGAGGGGACTTGGGAAAAACTGTTTTTT.

The V call is TRBV29-1, the J call TRBJ2-1, with 9 bases lining up with TRBD2. V lost 8 bases, J lost 4 bases, and 6 bases stayed unmatched. The germline V gene has CDR1 SQVTM and CDR2 ANQGSEA. The CDR3 has 13 residues. CDR3 in DNA: TGCAGCATGGGACTAGCAGTTTACAATGAGCAGTTCTTC. Residues: CSMGLAVYNEQFF.

The chain uses TRBV18 and TRBJ1-3; no clear D gene. V was pared by 0 bases and J by 0 bases, with 6 bases between. This CDR3 spans 15 amino acids. Looked up from germline, CDR1 is KGHSH and CDR2 is LQKENI. The CDR3 DNA sequence: TGTGCCAGCTCACCACCGACAAACTCTGGAAACACCATATATTTT. This codes for CASSPPTNSGNTIYF.

The chain recombines TRBV12-5 with TRBJ2-7; 11 bases match TRBD1. From germline, CDR1 is LGHNT and CDR2 FRNRAP. The CDR3 has 13 residues. V was pared by 6 bases and J by 3 bases, with 1 base of the junction left unmatched. This CDR3 is CASGGQGDYEQYF. CDR3 DNA sequence: TGTGCTAGTGGGGGACAGGGGGACTACGAGCAGTACTTC.

The CDR3 here is CASRTSGGAADTQYF. The CDR3 DNA follows: TGTGCCAGCAGAACTAGCGGGGGGGCGGCAGATACGCAGTATTTT. This chain joins TRBV6-5 and TRBJ2-3, with 13 nucleotides matching TRBD2. The V gene end was trimmed by 6 bases and the J gene end by 4 bases; junction bases not matched to a gene: 4. The CDR3 extends over 15 amino acids. CDR1 and CDR2 (germline): MNHEY, SVGAGI.